Listed below are T cell receptor beta chains from one sample, sequenced in a study of identical twins. One entry per CDR3 protein results from TCRdb running MiXCR on the 5' RACE reads. The sample has 690,000 or so distinct CDR3 sequences, 6% to 6.5% seen once. The sequencing input was naive T cells sorted from blood. These receptors all come from a man aged 18 to 30 in good health. The CDR3 runs from the conserved cysteine through the conserved F or W. Fields, in order: J gene, V gene, D gene, CDR3 protein. A D gene is named only where the DNA matches it firmly.

j_gene: TRBJ2-2; v_gene: TRBV12-3/TRBV12-4; d_gene: -; CDR3aa: CASSSAWELFF
j_gene: TRBJ2-6; v_gene: TRBV12-3/TRBV12-4; d_gene: TRBD1; CDR3aa: CATIGRDSSGANVLTF
j_gene: TRBJ2-5; v_gene: TRBV7-2; d_gene: -; CDR3aa: CASSLPPSLRETQYF
j_gene: TRBJ2-7; v_gene: TRBV6-2/TRBV6-3; d_gene: TRBD1; CDR3aa: CASSSPGQHHEQYF
j_gene: TRBJ2-1; v_gene: TRBV7-3; d_gene: -; CDR3aa: CASSPHPSGLNEQFF
j_gene: TRBJ2-1; v_gene: TRBV27; d_gene: TRBD2; CDR3aa: CASTPGTSVYNEQFF
j_gene: TRBJ2-1; v_gene: TRBV28; d_gene: -; CDR3aa: CASTRTANNEQFF
j_gene: TRBJ2-1; v_gene: TRBV7-6; d_gene: TRBD2; CDR3aa: CASSLVRSGSSEQFF
j_gene: TRBJ2-1; v_gene: TRBV5-1; d_gene: -; CDR3aa: CASSLGLDMKQFF
j_gene: TRBJ2-3; v_gene: TRBV29-1; d_gene: -; CDR3aa: CSVEELAVGDTQYF
j_gene: TRBJ1-1; v_gene: TRBV12-3/TRBV12-4; d_gene: -; CDR3aa: CASSVSPGRNTEAFF
j_gene: TRBJ2-1; v_gene: TRBV11-2; d_gene: -; CDR3aa: CASSRTGTPLVVF
j_gene: TRBJ2-1; v_gene: TRBV20-1; d_gene: TRBD1; CDR3aa: CSARSGTGANEQFF
j_gene: TRBJ1-2; v_gene: TRBV24-1; d_gene: -; CDR3aa: CATSDSPGRSLGYTF
j_gene: TRBJ2-1; v_gene: TRBV6-2/TRBV6-3; d_gene: -; CDR3aa: CASADRLREQFF
j_gene: TRBJ2-3; v_gene: TRBV6-1; d_gene: TRBD2; CDR3aa: CASSAYPGTSDFADTQYF
j_gene: TRBJ1-5; v_gene: TRBV2; d_gene: -; CDR3aa: CASSGTAVRQPQHF
j_gene: TRBJ1-1; v_gene: TRBV28; d_gene: -; CDR3aa: CASIASYMNTEAFF
j_gene: TRBJ2-2; v_gene: TRBV12-3/TRBV12-4; d_gene: -; CDR3aa: CASSPALGTGELFF
j_gene: TRBJ1-6; v_gene: TRBV11-1; d_gene: -; CDR3aa: CASSLEPGSPLHF
j_gene: TRBJ2-2; v_gene: TRBV30; d_gene: TRBD1; CDR3aa: CAWTDREETGELFF
j_gene: TRBJ1-5; v_gene: TRBV25-1; d_gene: -; CDR3aa: CASSTGRQPQHF
j_gene: TRBJ2-3; v_gene: TRBV7-9; d_gene: -; CDR3aa: CASSIGSLDTQYF
j_gene: TRBJ2-1; v_gene: TRBV20-1; d_gene: TRBD2; CDR3aa: CSARDNRGGSGTYNEQFF
j_gene: TRBJ1-3; v_gene: TRBV19; d_gene: -; CDR3aa: CASSILDSSGNTIYF
j_gene: TRBJ1-1; v_gene: TRBV29-1; d_gene: -; CDR3aa: CSVPGQNTEAFF
j_gene: TRBJ2-1; v_gene: TRBV20-1; d_gene: TRBD2; CDR3aa: CSASRTGGEQFF
j_gene: TRBJ2-3; v_gene: TRBV10-3; d_gene: -; CDR3aa: CAISDRAGRSQYF
j_gene: TRBJ2-2; v_gene: TRBV20-1; d_gene: -; CDR3aa: CSARDLATGELFF
j_gene: TRBJ2-3; v_gene: TRBV12-3/TRBV12-4; d_gene: -; CDR3aa: CASSWAAKGYTQYF
j_gene: TRBJ2-3; v_gene: TRBV7-2; d_gene: -; CDR3aa: CASSLAGSATDTQYF
j_gene: TRBJ2-7; v_gene: TRBV29-1; d_gene: -; CDR3aa: CSVPGDTRYYEQYF
j_gene: TRBJ1-1; v_gene: TRBV5-1; d_gene: TRBD1; CDR3aa: CVSSRTRGGNTEAFF
j_gene: TRBJ2-7; v_gene: TRBV9; d_gene: TRBD2; CDR3aa: CASSVETSGTDEQYF
j_gene: TRBJ1-1; v_gene: TRBV5-1; d_gene: -; CDR3aa: CASSLGPEAFF
j_gene: TRBJ2-7; v_gene: TRBV29-1; d_gene: TRBD2; CDR3aa: CSVGTSGSSYEQYF
j_gene: TRBJ1-2; v_gene: TRBV5-4; d_gene: -; CDR3aa: CASSLATVSYGYTF
j_gene: TRBJ1-1; v_gene: TRBV28; d_gene: -; CDR3aa: CASSLGLSTRGEAFF
j_gene: TRBJ1-1; v_gene: TRBV18; d_gene: TRBD1; CDR3aa: CASSLPLQGLGTEAFF
j_gene: TRBJ2-1; v_gene: TRBV29-1; d_gene: -; CDR3aa: CSAEGTAYNEQFF
j_gene: TRBJ1-5; v_gene: TRBV6-1; d_gene: -; CDR3aa: CASSEVAYSNQPQHF
j_gene: TRBJ1-5; v_gene: TRBV7-9; d_gene: -; CDR3aa: CASSPSPNNQPQHF
j_gene: TRBJ2-1; v_gene: TRBV15; d_gene: TRBD2; CDR3aa: CATSRVRELNEQFF
j_gene: TRBJ1-1; v_gene: TRBV4-1; d_gene: TRBD1; CDR3aa: CASSHLGDRTGTEAFF
j_gene: TRBJ1-1; v_gene: TRBV4-1; d_gene: -; CDR3aa: CASSQSGVPEAFF
j_gene: TRBJ2-5; v_gene: TRBV7-9; d_gene: -; CDR3aa: CASSPDGTAGTQYF
j_gene: TRBJ2-5; v_gene: TRBV29-1; d_gene: -; CDR3aa: CSVEEVWDQETQYF
j_gene: TRBJ2-7; v_gene: TRBV28; d_gene: TRBD1; CDR3aa: CASSWTGKYYEQYF
j_gene: TRBJ1-1; v_gene: TRBV4-1; d_gene: -; CDR3aa: CASSQGQRENTEAFF
j_gene: TRBJ2-2; v_gene: TRBV25-1; d_gene: TRBD1; CDR3aa: CASSARQGPNTGELFF
j_gene: TRBJ1-1; v_gene: TRBV12-5; d_gene: -; CDR3aa: CASGLVPRPSRAEAFF
j_gene: TRBJ1-1; v_gene: TRBV20-1; d_gene: -; CDR3aa: CSARGVRTEAFF
j_gene: TRBJ2-1; v_gene: TRBV15; d_gene: -; CDR3aa: CATSRVQSNEQFF
j_gene: TRBJ2-5; v_gene: TRBV12-3/TRBV12-4; d_gene: TRBD1; CDR3aa: CASRKQGATWETQYF
j_gene: TRBJ1-1; v_gene: TRBV6-5; d_gene: -; CDR3aa: CASSYSIGDTEAFF
j_gene: TRBJ1-1; v_gene: TRBV30; d_gene: -; CDR3aa: CAWSPDSLNTEAFF
j_gene: TRBJ2-1; v_gene: TRBV5-1; d_gene: TRBD2; CDR3aa: CASSLQGLAYNEQFF